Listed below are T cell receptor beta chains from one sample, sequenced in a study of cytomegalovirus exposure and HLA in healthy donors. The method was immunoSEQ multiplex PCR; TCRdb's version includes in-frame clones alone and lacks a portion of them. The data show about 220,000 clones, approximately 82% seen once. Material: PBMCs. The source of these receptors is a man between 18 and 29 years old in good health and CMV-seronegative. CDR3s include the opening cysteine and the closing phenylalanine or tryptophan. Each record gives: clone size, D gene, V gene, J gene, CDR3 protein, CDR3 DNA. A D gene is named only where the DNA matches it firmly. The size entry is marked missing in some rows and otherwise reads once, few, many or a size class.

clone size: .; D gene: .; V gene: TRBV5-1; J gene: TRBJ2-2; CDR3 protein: CASSALNTDTGELFF; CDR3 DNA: TGCGCCAGCAGCGCACTAAACACGGACACCGGGGAGCTGTTTTTT
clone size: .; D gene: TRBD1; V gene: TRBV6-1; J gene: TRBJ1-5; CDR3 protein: CASSGLLGQLNQPQHF; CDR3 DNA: TGTGCCAGCAGTGGACTCTTGGGACAGCTTAATCAGCCCCAGCATTTT
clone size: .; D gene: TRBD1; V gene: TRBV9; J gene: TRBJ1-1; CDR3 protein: CASSVDSGTGETEAFF; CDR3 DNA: TGTGCCAGTAGCGTGGATTCCGGGACAGGGGAGACTGAAGCTTTCTTT
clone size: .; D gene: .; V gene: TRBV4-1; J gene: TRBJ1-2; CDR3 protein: CASSQETGVDGYTF; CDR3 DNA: TGCGCCAGCAGCCAAGAAACAGGCGTAGATGGCTACACCTTC
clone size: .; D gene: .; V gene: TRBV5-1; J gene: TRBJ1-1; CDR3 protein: CASSDRNVNTEAFF; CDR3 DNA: TGCGCCAGCAGTGACAGGAACGTGAACACTGAAGCTTTCTTT
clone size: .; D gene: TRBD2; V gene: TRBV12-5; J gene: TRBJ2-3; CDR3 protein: CASGLTSGRGTDTQYF; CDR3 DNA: TGTGCTAGTGGTTTGACTAGCGGGAGAGGCACAGATACGCAGTATTTT
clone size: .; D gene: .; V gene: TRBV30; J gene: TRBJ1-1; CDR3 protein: CAWSRGQGEAFF; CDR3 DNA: TGTGCCTGGAGTCGAGGTCAGGGTGAAGCTTTCTTT
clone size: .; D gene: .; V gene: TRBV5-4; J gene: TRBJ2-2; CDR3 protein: CASSLDRPRSNTGELFF; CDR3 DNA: TGTGCCAGCAGCCTAGACAGACCACGAAGTAACACCGGGGAGCTGTTTTTT
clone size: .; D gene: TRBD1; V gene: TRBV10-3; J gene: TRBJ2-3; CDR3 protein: CAISGDRAADTQYF; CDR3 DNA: TGTGCCATCAGTGGCGACAGGGCAGCAGATACGCAGTATTTT
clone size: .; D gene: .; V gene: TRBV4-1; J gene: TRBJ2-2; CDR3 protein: CASSQIGDTGELFF; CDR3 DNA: TGCGCCAGCAGCCAAATAGGGGACACCGGGGAGCTGTTTTTT
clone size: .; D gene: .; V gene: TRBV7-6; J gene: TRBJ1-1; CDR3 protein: CASSLGGPGNTEAFF; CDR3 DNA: TGTGCCAGCAGCTTAGGAGGTCCGGGGAACACTGAAGCTTTCTTT
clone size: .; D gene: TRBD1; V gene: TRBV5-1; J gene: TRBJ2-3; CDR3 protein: CASSQGQGADTQYF; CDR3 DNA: TGCGCCAGCAGCCAGGGACAGGGAGCAGATACGCAGTATTTT
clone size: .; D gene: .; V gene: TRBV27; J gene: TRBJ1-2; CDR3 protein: CASALQGGGYTF; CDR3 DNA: TGTGCCAGCGCACTACAGGGTGGTGGCTACACCTTC
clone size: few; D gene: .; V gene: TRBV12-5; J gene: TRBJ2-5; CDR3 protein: CASGPGGENQETQYF; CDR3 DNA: TGTGCTAGTGGACCCGGGGGAGAGAACCAAGAGACCCAGTACTTC
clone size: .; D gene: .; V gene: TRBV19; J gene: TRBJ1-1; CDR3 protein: CASRGRLDTEAFF; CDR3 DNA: TGTGCCAGTAGGGGGAGGCTCGACACTGAAGCTTTCTTT
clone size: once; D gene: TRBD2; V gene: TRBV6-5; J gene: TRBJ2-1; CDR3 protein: CASREWLAGTEQFF; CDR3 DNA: TGTGCCAGCAGGGAATGGCTAGCGGGTACTGAGCAGTTCTTC
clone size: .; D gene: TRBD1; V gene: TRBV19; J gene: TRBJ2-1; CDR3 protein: CASSGYGQGNFNEQFF; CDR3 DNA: TGTGCCAGTAGTGGATATGGACAGGGAAATTTCAATGAGCAGTTCTTC
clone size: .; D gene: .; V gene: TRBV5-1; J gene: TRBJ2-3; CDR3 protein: CASSLIRGGPDTQYF; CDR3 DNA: TGCGCCAGCAGCTTGATAAGGGGGGGCCCAGATACGCAGTATTTT
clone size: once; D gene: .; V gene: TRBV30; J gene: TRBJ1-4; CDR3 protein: CAWSVWGGTNEKLFF; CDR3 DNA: TGTGCCTGGAGTGTATGGGGCGGAACTAATGAAAAACTGTTTTTT
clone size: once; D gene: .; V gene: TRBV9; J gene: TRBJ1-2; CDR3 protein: CASSVGGRGLSGYTF; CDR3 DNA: TGTGCCAGCAGCGTAGGGGGCAGGGGCCTTAGCGGCTACACCTTC
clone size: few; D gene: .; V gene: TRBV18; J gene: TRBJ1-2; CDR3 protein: CASSPMGGLYGYTF; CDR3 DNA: TGTGCCAGCTCACCAATGGGGGGACTCTATGGCTACACCTTC
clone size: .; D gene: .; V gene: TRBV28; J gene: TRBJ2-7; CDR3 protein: CASSLRFGVGSYEQYF; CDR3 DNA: TGTGCCAGCAGTTTAAGGTTCGGGGTCGGCTCCTACGAGCAGTACTTC
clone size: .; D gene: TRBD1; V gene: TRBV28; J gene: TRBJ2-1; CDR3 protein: CASRTGQGREQFF; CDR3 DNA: TGTGCCAGCCGTACGGGACAGGGGAGAGAGCAGTTCTTC
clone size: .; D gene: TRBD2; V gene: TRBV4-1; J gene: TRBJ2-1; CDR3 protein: CASSQLYSEGLAGDEQFF; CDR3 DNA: TGCGCCAGCAGCCAACTATATTCGGAAGGACTAGCGGGAGATGAGCAGTTCTTC
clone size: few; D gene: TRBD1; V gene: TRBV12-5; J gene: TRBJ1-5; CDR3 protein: CASGLVLFGQGRSQPQHF; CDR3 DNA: TGTGCTAGTGGTTTGGTTCTTTTTGGACAGGGGAGGTCCCAGCCCCAGCATTTT
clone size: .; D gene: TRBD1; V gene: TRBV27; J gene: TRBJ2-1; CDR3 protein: CASSLYRGWGQGDDEQFF; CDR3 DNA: TGTGCCAGCAGTTTATATCGGGGGTGGGGACAGGGCGACGATGAGCAGTTCTTC
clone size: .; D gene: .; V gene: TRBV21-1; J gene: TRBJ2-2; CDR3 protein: CASSKVRFREGGGELFF; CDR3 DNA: TGTGCCAGCAGCAAAGTTCGTTTTCGGGAGGGCGGCGGGGAGCTGTTTTTT
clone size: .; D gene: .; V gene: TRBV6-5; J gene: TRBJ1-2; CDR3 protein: CASSPALMGYGYTF; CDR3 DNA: TGTGCCAGCAGTCCGGCACTAATGGGCTATGGCTACACCTTC
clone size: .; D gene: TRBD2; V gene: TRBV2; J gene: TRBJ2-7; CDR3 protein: CASRGTTYEQYF; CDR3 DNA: TGTGCCAGCAGAGGGACTACCTACGAGCAGTACTTC
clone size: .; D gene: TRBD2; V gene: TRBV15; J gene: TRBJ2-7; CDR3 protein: CATGTSGTIRSYEQYF; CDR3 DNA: TGTGCCACCGGAACTAGCGGGACTATCCGCTCCTACGAGCAGTACTTC
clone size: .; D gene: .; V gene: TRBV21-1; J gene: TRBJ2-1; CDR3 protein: CASSKAGDRVHEQFF; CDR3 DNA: TGTGCCAGCAGCAAAGCCGGGGACAGGGTGCATGAGCAGTTCTTC
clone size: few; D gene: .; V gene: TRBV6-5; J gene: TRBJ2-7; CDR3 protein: CASKSLIGGSYEQYF; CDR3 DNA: TGTGCCAGCAAGTCCCTGATAGGTGGGAGCTACGAGCAGTACTTC
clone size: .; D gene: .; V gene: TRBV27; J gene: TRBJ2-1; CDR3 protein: CASSQTVGSYNEQFF; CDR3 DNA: TGTGCCAGCAGTCAAACGGTTGGCTCCTACAATGAGCAGTTCTTC
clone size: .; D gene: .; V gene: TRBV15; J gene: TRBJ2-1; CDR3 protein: CATSREGHKFF; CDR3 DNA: TGTGCCACCAGCAGAGAGGGACACAAGTTCTTC
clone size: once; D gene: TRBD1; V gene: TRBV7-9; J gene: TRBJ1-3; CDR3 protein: CASSLDRVVNTIYF; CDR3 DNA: TGTGCCAGCAGTTTGGACAGGGTAGTAAACACCATATATTTT
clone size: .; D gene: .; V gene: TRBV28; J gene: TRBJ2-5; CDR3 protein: CASSLSQRQETQYF; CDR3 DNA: TGTGCCAGCAGTTTGAGTCAGCGACAAGAGACCCAGTACTTC
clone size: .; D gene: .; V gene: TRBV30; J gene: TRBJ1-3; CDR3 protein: CAWSVQVGYTIYF; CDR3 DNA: TGTGCCTGGAGTGTACAAGTCGGGTACACCATATATTTT